This T cell receptor beta chain stems from a study of shared clonotypes between healthy human individuals. The CDR3 has 17 residues. Germline V CDR1 and CDR2: SGHRS, YFSETQ. Germline trimming cut 0 bases from V and 6 bases from J; bases unmatched to any gene: 10. The table came from immunoSEQ multiplex PCR; TCRdb's copy has only in-frame clones and leaves some out. The table has approximately 2,000,000 clones, 93% seen once. Terminally differentiated effector memory CD45RA+ cells were excluded from the naive CD8 cells, which were CD45RO-negative and positively selected for CCR7. The specimen sequenced was naive CD8+ T cells from PBMCs. This TCR derives from a young man in good health. Some clones in this sample may be carry-over from other donors' samples. The chain joins TRBV5-1 to TRBJ2-2, with 8 bases aligning to TRBD2. Here the CDR3 DNA reads TGCGCCAGCAGCTTGGAACCCTACCGGGAGGGCCCCGGGGAGCTGTTTTTT. Translating it yields CASSLEPYREGPGELFF.